The next 27 T cell receptor beta chains were all read from a single sample in a study of T cells in Graves' hyperthyroidism and ophthalmopathy. TCR beta CDR3 sequences were amplified from RNA transcripts. The HTBI primer set served for first-round RT-PCR of the TCR CDR3. TCRdb reanalysed the multiplex PCR reads using MiXCR and keeps one entry per CDR3 protein. The profile shows around 620,000 distinct CDR3 sequences, about a sixth of them singletons. The specimen was blood. The source is a woman in her 30s with Graves' hyperthyroidism.

This clonotype was seen a handful of times. This chain connects TRBV29-1 to TRBJ2-1, with TRBD2 as a possible D gene (7 bases). V gave up 0 bases and J gave up 7 bases, with 19 bases separating them. The CDR3 is made up of 16 amino acids. Germline-derived CDR1 and CDR2 are SQVTM and ANQGSEA. CDR3 amino acids: CSVEDLGGGMGNEQFF. CDR3 DNA: TGCAGCGTTGAAGATCTTGGCGGGGGCATGGGAAATGAGCAGTTCTTC.

In this sample, this clonotype turned up a few times. The CDR3 loop is CANALAGSYEQYF. Written as DNA, the CDR3 is TGTGCCAACGCATTAGCGGGTTCCTACGAGCAGTACTTC. The chain links TRBV12-3 or TRBV12-4 to TRBJ2-7; 7 nucleotides line up with TRBD2. The CDR3 contains 13 residues. Trimming cost V 10 bases and J 1 base; bases outside gene matches: 7.

The table lists this clonotype with many counts. The rearrangement uses TRBV27 and TRBJ2-1; 9 nucleotides line up with TRBD1. The V gene end was trimmed by 6 bases and the J gene end by 2 bases; junction bases not matched to a gene: 8. There are 16 residues in the CDR3. Germline CDR1 is MNHEY and CDR2 is SMNVEV (reference sequence). CDR3 in amino acids: CASSPIGTGPYNEQFF. Here the CDR3 DNA reads TGTGCCAGCAGCCCTATAGGGACAGGGCCCTACAATGAGCAGTTCTTC.

This clonotype was counted ten times or more. This chain uses TRBV27 with TRBJ1-1, with TRBD1 matching 7 bases. Germline V gives CDR1 MNHEY, CDR2 SMNVEV (reference sequence). The CDR3 runs to 13 residues. Trimming removed 4 bases from V and 5 bases from J; junction bases left unmatched: 4. The CDR3 sequence: CASSSGGRTEAFF. The CDR3 region has the DNA TGTGCCAGCAGTTCAGGGGGGCGGACTGAAGCTTTCTTT.

This clonotype was counted ten times or more. V gene TRBV28 combines with J gene TRBJ2-7; TRBD1 matches 10 bases. The germline gives CDR1 MDHEN, CDR2 SYDVKM. The junction had 4 bases not matched to a gene; V was cut back by 4 bases and J by 10 bases. The CDR3 loop spans 12 amino acids. The CDR3 here is CASSSTGGKQYF. CDR3 nucleotide sequence: TGTGCCAGCAGTTCGACAGGGGGCAAACAGTACTTC. The variable domain in full, with the rest retrieved from reference TRBV28 and TRBJ2-7, is DVKVTQSSRYLVKRTGEKVFLECVQDMDHENMFWYRQDPGLGLRLIYFSYDVKMKEKGDIPEGYSVSREKKERFSLILESASTNQTSMYLCASSSTGGKQYFGPGTRLTVT.

The table lists this clonotype with many counts. The chain is built from TRBV7-2 and TRBJ2-3; 10 nucleotides align to TRBD2. Germline-derived CDR1 and CDR2 are SGHTA and FQGNSA. The CDR3 sequence is 18 residues long. Trimming at V came to 3 bases and at J to 0 bases, leaving 9 bases not matched to a gene. The chain's CDR3 is CASSFSGTSALSTDTQYF. CDR3 nucleotides: TGTGCCAGCAGCTTTTCCGGGACTAGCGCCCTGAGCACAGATACGCAGTATTTT.

Many counts were recorded for this clonotype. The V gene is TRBV7-2, the J gene TRBJ2-7; D not certain. Germline CDR1 reads SGHTA; CDR2 reads FQGNSA. This CDR3 has 13 residues. Deletions cut 2 bases from V and 7 bases from J, with 12 bases between. The CDR3 region is CASSLPLDREQYF. CDR3 DNA sequence: TGTGCCAGCAGCTTACCGCTGGACCGGGAGCAGTACTTC.

The CDR3 nucleotides are TGTGCCAGCAGCTTCGGGACTAGCGGGGCTGGGGACGAGCAGTACTTC. Translated, it gives CASSFGTSGAGDEQYF. The rearrangement uses TRBV5-5 and TRBJ2-7; 13 nucleotides align to TRBD2. The CDR3 covers 16 residues. Germline CDR1 reads SGHKS; CDR2 reads YYEKEE (reference sequence). Germline trimming cut 2 bases from V and 5 bases from J; bases unmatched to any gene: 7.

This clonotype was observed a handful of times. The genes are TRBV27 and TRBJ1-6; the D is unclear. The CDR3 runs 15 residues. The germline V gene has CDR1 MNHEY and CDR2 SMNVEV (reference sequence). The V end was cut by 0 bases, the J end by 6 bases, with 9 bases between. The DNA for the CDR3 is TGTGCCAGCAGTTTATCAAGGCAGAGTAATTCACCCCTCCACTTT. Amino acid sequence: CASSLSRQSNSPLHF.

This sequence joins TRBV7-9 and TRBJ2-3; TRBD1 matches 10 bases. The end of the DNA aligns better with TRBJ1-5, so the J call may be wrong. Per the germline V gene, CDR1 is SEHNR and CDR2 is FQNEAQ (reference sequence). This CDR3 is 14 amino acids long. The DNA for the CDR3 is TGTGCCAGCAGCTCGACAGGGGGCGCCGATACGCAGCATTTT. Its protein product is CASSSTGGADTQHF.

This sequence joins TRBV20-1 and TRBJ2-4; 7 positions match TRBD2. The CDR3 contains 17 residues. Germline lookup yields CDR1 DFQATT and CDR2 SNEGSKA (reference sequence). Trimming removed 3 bases from V and 0 bases from J; junction bases left unmatched: 11. The CDR3 loop reads CSASPIAGYIAKNIQYF. Here the CDR3 DNA reads TGCAGTGCTAGCCCCATAGCGGGCTATATAGCCAAAAACATTCAGTACTTC.

The rearrangement joins TRBV3-1 to TRBJ2-5; either TRBD1 or TRBD2 may supply D (5 bases each). The germline V gene encodes CDR1 LGHDT and CDR2 YNNKEL (reference sequence). V shed 4 bases and J shed 5 bases, with 14 bases lying between them. This CDR3 has 14 residues. CDR3 sequence: CASSPSRGRETQYF. The CDR3 coding sequence is TGTGCCAGCAGCCCTTCCCGGGGCCGGGAGACCCAGTACTTC.

To note about this clonotype: A much larger clone lies a single base off, so this may be a read error. This chain links TRBV18 with TRBJ1-5; D gene ambiguous. V was cut by 4 bases and J by 3 bases, with 7 bases left in between. The CDR3 totals 13 residues. From germline, CDR1 is KGHSH and CDR2 LQKENI. The CDR3 reads CASSREDNQPQHF. Here the CDR3 DNA reads TGTGCCAGCTCACGGGAAGACAATCAGCCCCAGCATTTT.

This clonotype was picked up many times. The V and J genes are TRBV12-3 or TRBV12-4 and TRBJ2-1; no clear D. V dropped 1 base and J dropped 3 bases, with 13 bases sitting between them. The CDR3 runs to 16 residues. CDR3 region: CASSLGPLTIYNEQFF. The CDR3 DNA reads TGTGCCAGCAGTTTAGGACCCCTGACAATCTACAATGAGCAGTTCTTC.

CDR3 protein: CASSIGTGGQPQHF. Written as DNA, the CDR3 is TGCGCCAGCAGCATAGGGACAGGGGGGCAGCCCCAGCATTTT. The J gene is TRBJ1-5, the V gene TRBV5-1, with 11 bases fitting TRBD1. The CDR3 is made up of 14 amino acids. Germline V gives CDR1 SGHRS, CDR2 YFSETQ. V gave up 4 bases and J gave up 7 bases; unmatched junction bases: 4.

Of note for this clonotype: At one end the junction does not follow the germline gene, possibly because of a read error. The CDR3 DNA follows: TGTGCCAGCAGCTTAGGCGCTAGGACGACCGCCTCCTTC. It translates to CASSLGARTTASF. V gene TRBV7-9 combines with J gene TRBJ1-2; D remains ambiguous. Germline CDR1 and CDR2: SEHNR and FQNEAQ (reference sequence). The CDR3 sequence is 13 residues long.

This clonotype was counted many times. The chain couples TRBV29-1 to TRBJ1-1, with 9 bases identical to TRBD1. Looked up from germline, CDR1 is SQVTM and CDR2 is ANQGSEA. This CDR3 contains 14 residues. V shed 4 bases and J 4 bases; nucleotides not matched to a gene: 7. The CDR3 protein is CSVAITTGGTEAFF. CDR3 bases: TGCAGCGTTGCGATTACGACAGGGGGCACTGAAGCTTTCTTT.

This clonotype was seen ten or more times. The chain couples TRBV28 to TRBJ1-5; D may be TRBD1 (5 bases). Germline CDR1 and CDR2: MDHEN and SYDVKM. The length of the CDR3 is 16 residues. Trimming removed 6 bases from V and 1 base from J, with 16 bases in between. CDR3 coding DNA: TGTGCCAGCAGAGAAAAGGGGTTTTTAAGCAATCAGCCCCAGCATTTT. It specifies CASREKGFLSNQPQHF.

This clonotype was counted ten times or more. The chain employs TRBV5-6 and TRBJ2-7; 12 nucleotides match TRBD2. The CDR3 spans 16 residues. The trim removed 4 bases at V and 5 bases at J, leaving 10 bases unmatched. The germline V gene has CDR1 SGHDT and CDR2 YYEEEE. The CDR3 loop is CASSVPRLAGAHEQYF. The CDR3 bases are TGTGCCAGCAGCGTCCCGCGACTAGCGGGAGCACACGAGCAGTACTTC.

This sequence joins TRBV19 and TRBJ1-5; D might be TRBD1 (5 bases). CDR1 is LNHDA and CDR2 is SQIVND in the germline V gene (reference sequence). This CDR3 spans 15 amino acids. Trimming pared 3 bases from V and 1 base from J, leaving 10 bases between. The CDR3 is CASSIIRVSNQPQHF. The CDR3 DNA sequence: TGTGCCAGTAGTATTATCAGGGTAAGCAATCAGCCCCAGCATTTT.

This clonotype was counted only a few times. This sequence joins TRBV19 and TRBJ2-1, with 7 bases identical to TRBD1. This CDR3 comprises 14 residues. The ends lost 3 bases at V and 6 bases at J; junction bases unmatched: 5. CDR1 and CDR2 (germline): LNHDA, SQIVND (reference sequence). The CDR3 coding sequence is TGTGCCAGTAGTATCGAGGCAGGGGGCAATGAGCAGTTCTTC. Its protein is CASSIEAGGNEQFF. Full variable domain (rest looked up from reference TRBV19 and TRBJ2-1): DGGITQSPKYLFRKEGQNVTLSCEQNLNHDAMYWYRQDPGQGLRLIYYSQIVNDFQKGDIAEGYSVSREKKESFPLTVTSAQKNPTAFYLCASSIEAGGNEQFFGPGTRLTVL.

Regarding this clonotype: A far larger clone is one base from this, pointing to a likely read error. The V and J genes are TRBV12-3 or TRBV12-4 and TRBJ2-7; D remains ambiguous. This CDR3 comprises 10 residues. The CDR3 sequence: CASSTYGQYF. The CDR3 nucleotides are TGTGCCAGCAGTACCTACGGGCAGTACTTC.

This clonotype was seen at least ten times. The chain carries TRBV5-1 and TRBJ2-1; D not resolved. The CDR3 length is 12 residues. Germline V CDR1 and CDR2: SGHRS, YFSETQ. The V gene lost 2 bases and the J gene lost 6 bases, with 6 bases spanning the gap. The CDR3 DNA sequence: TGCGCCAGCAGCTTCGGATTCAATGAGCAGTTCTTC. Residues: CASSFGFNEQFF.

This clonotype occurred many times. The gene calls are TRBV3-1 and TRBJ1-2, with D possibly matching TRBD1 (6 bases). This CDR3 contains 16 residues. With 0 bases removed from V and 3 bases from J, the gap between germline ends came to 14 bases. Germline assignment: CDR1 LGHDT and CDR2 YNNKEL (reference sequence). The CDR3 loop reads CASSQDWGRGYYGYTF. The CDR3 coding sequence is TGTGCCAGCAGCCAAGATTGGGGCAGGGGCTACTATGGCTACACCTTC.

The chain links TRBV9 to TRBJ2-7; TRBD2 agrees at 10 bases. The CDR3 is 16 amino acids. Germline V gene sequence: CDR1 SGDLS, CDR2 YYNGEE. V was clipped by 3 bases and J by 3 bases; unmatched bases: 9. CDR3 nucleotides: TGTGCCAGCAGCGCATCCGGGACTAGCGATTTCTACGAGCAGTACTTC. This codes for CASSASGTSDFYEQYF.

This chain joins TRBV25-1 and TRBJ2-7; possibly TRBD1 or TRBD2 for D (5 bases each). Between the trimmed V and J ends, which lost 11 bases and 3 bases, there was a span of 20 bases. The CDR3 spans 14 residues. The germline CDR1 and CDR2 sequences are MGHDK and SYGVNS. This CDR3 is CARIEPGRCYEQYF. DNA for the CDR3: TGTGCCCGTATCGAGCCGGGACGGTGCTACGAGCAGTACTTC.

The chain carries TRBV18 and TRBJ2-2; the D is unclear. Trimming cost V 6 bases and J 1 base, with 9 bases left between them. The germline CDR1 and CDR2 sequences are KGHSH and LQKENI. The CDR3 covers 14 residues. The CDR3 here is CASSLQWNTGELFF. CDR3 in DNA: TGTGCCAGCTCTCTGCAGTGGAACACCGGGGAGCTGTTTTTT.